This T cell receptor beta chain was profiled in a study of CD8+CD57+ T cells in acquired aplastic anemia. From germline, CDR1 is SGDLS and CDR2 YYNGEE. The CDR3 has 17 residues. The V end lost 0 bases, the J end lost 7 bases, and 20 bases lay between the germline ends. Patients included in sequencing had previously demonstrated CD8+CD57+ cell expansion by flow cytometry. Profiling that covered TCR beta VDJ and CDR3 relied on genomic DNA as its template. MiXCR was run by TCRdb on the reads, yielding one entry per CDR3 protein. The data show 100,000 to 150,000 distinct CDR3 sequences, approximately 41% seen once. This clonotype was observed a few times.

The gene calls are TRBV9 and TRBJ2-1; D uncertain. The source is a human donor with aplastic anemia. Sequencing input: sorted CD4+, CD8+, or CD8+CD57+ T cells (not recorded which) from PBMCs. CDR3: CASSVDLGLGIKNEQFF. The CDR3, as DNA: TGTGCCAGCAGCGTAGATTTAGGGCTTGGTATTAAAAATGAGCAGTTCTTC.